These T cell receptor beta chains were read from a single sample in a study of blood T cell repertoires in COVID-19. Sequencing used immunoSEQ multiplex PCR; TCRdb keeps in-frame clones, though not all of them. Of about 280,000 clones listed, around nine tenths are singletons. Sequenced material: peripheral blood. The receptors come from a woman in her thirties or forties who had recovered from COVID-19. Both conserved end residues are part of each CDR3. D genes are given only for firm matches. Where a row states a size, it is once, few, many or the class of an expanded clone; other rows omit it.

D gene | J gene | V gene | clone size | CDR3 protein | CDR3 DNA
TRBD2 | TRBJ2-3 | TRBV28 | . | CASSLWFSEGSGSTDTQYF | TGTGCCAGCAGTTTATGGTTTTCCGAGGGTAGCGGGAGTACAGATACGCAGTATTTT
. | TRBJ2-1 | TRBV19 | . | CASSPELGQGQFF | TGTGCCAGTAGCCCCGAGTTGGGGCAAGGGCAGTTCTTC
TRBD1 | TRBJ2-6 | TRBV27 | . | CASSLSRQGANVLTF | TGTGCCAGCAGTTTATCTCGACAGGGAGCCAACGTCCTGACTTTC
. | TRBJ2-2 | TRBV3-1/TRBV3-2 | . | CASSHEQSLNTGELFF | TGTGCCAGCAGCCACGAACAGTCCCTTAACACCGGGGAGCTGTTTTTT
TRBD2 | TRBJ2-1 | TRBV27 | . | CASGNGRAGYNEQFF | TGTGCCAGCGGCAATGGGAGGGCCGGCTACAATGAGCAGTTCTTC
. | TRBJ2-1 | TRBV4-1 | . | CASSQGFQYNEQFF | TGCGCCAGCAGCCAAGGATTTCAGTACAATGAGCAGTTCTTC
. | TRBJ2-7 | TRBV30 | . | CAWRVTGLEQYF | TGTGCCTGGAGGGTGACTGGACTCGAGCAGTACTTC
. | TRBJ1-2 | TRBV19 | . | CASSIYAGTDYGYTF | TGTGCCAGTAGTATTTATGCGGGGACTGACTATGGCTACACCTTC
. | TRBJ1-1 | TRBV7-3 | . | CASSSRQGTEAFF | TGTGCCAGCAGCTCTAGGCAGGGAACTGAAGCTTTCTTT
TRBD1 | TRBJ1-2 | TRBV27 | once | CASSGGQGAWGGYTF | TGTGCCAGCAGTGGAGGACAGGGGGCCTGGGGTGGCTACACCTTC
TRBD2 | TRBJ2-2 | TRBV25-1 | many | CASSELLAGGLLGELFF | TGTGCCAGCAGTGAACTCCTAGCGGGAGGGCTGCTCGGGGAGCTGTTTTTT
TRBD1 | TRBJ1-1 | TRBV19 | . | CASSPPGQGISF | TGTGCCAGTAGCCCTCCGGGACAGGGAATTTCGTTT
TRBD2 | TRBJ2-3 | TRBV3-1/TRBV3-2 | . | CASSHGLASTDTQYF | TGTGCCAGCAGCCACGGACTAGCGAGCACAGATACGCAGTATTTT
TRBD2 | TRBJ2-1 | TRBV20-1 | . | CSASRLAGSNEQFF | TGCAGTGCTAGTAGACTAGCGGGGTCCAATGAGCAGTTCTTC
. | TRBJ1-1 | TRBV29-1 | . | CSVETVNTEAFF | TGCAGCGTTGAAACGGTGAACACTGAAGCTTTCTTT